Shown below are 4 T cell receptor beta chains from a single sample sequenced in a study of blood T cell repertoires in COVID-19. The repertoire was sequenced with immunoSEQ multiplex PCR; TCRdb's copy has only in-frame clones and lacks some. In the table there are approximately 32,000 clones, around 87% of which are singletons. Sequencing was done on a sample of peripheral blood. The receptors were gathered from a man aged 55 to 69 with active COVID-19.

The rearrangement links TRBV18 to TRBJ2-3; D is unresolved. With 6 bases removed from V and 2 bases from J, the gap between germline ends came to 9 bases. Germline lookup yields CDR1 KGHSH and CDR2 LQKENI. There are 13 residues in the CDR3. CDR3 nucleotide sequence: TGTGCCAGCTCCAGAAATCCCACAGATACGCAGTATTTT. Translated, it gives CASSRNPTDTQYF.

This clone was counted a few times. V gene TRBV7-9 combines with J gene TRBJ1-6, with D possibly being TRBD1 (5 bases). The CDR3 is 14 residues long. Germline values: CDR1 SEHNR, CDR2 FQNEAQ (reference sequence). Between the trimmed V and J ends, which lost 5 bases and 5 bases, there was a span of 10 bases. The CDR3 protein is CASSETGNNSPLHF. CDR3 bases: TGTGCCAGCAGCGAAACAGGAAATAATTCACCCCTCCACTTT. The entire variable domain, with the rest obtained from reference TRBV7-9 and TRBJ1-6, is as follows: DTGVSQNPRHKITKRGQNVTFRCDPISEHNRLYWYRQTLGQGPEFLTYFQNEAQLEKSRLLSDRFSAERPKGSFSTLEIQRTEQGDSAMYLCASSETGNNSPLHFGNGTRLTVT.

This chain joins TRBV29-1 and TRBJ2-5, with D possibly matching TRBD1 (6 bases). The CDR3 is 14 residues long. Trimming removed 2 bases at V and 4 bases at J, with 14 bases between. The germline CDR1 and CDR2 sequences are SQVTM and ANQGSEA. The CDR3 here is CSVEHRVVGETQYF. Here the CDR3 DNA reads TGCAGCGTTGAACACAGGGTAGTCGGAGAGACCCAGTACTTC.

J is TRBJ1-6 and V is TRBV19; perhaps TRBD1 as D (5 bases). Germline V gene lookup returns CDR1 LNHDA and CDR2 SQIVND (reference sequence). V was pared by 6 bases and J by 11 bases, with 14 bases between. The CDR3 has 13 residues. CDR3 nucleotides: TGTGCCAGTAGCCGCGACAGATCGGCACCCCTCCACTTT. Protein sequence: CASSRDRSAPLHF. The variable domain in full, completed from reference TRBV19 and TRBJ1-6, reads DGGITQSPKYLFRKEGQNVTLSCEQNLNHDAMYWYRQDPGQGLRLIYYSQIVNDFQKGDIAEGYSVSREKKESFPLTVTSAQKNPTAFYLCASSRDRSAPLHFGNGTRLTVT.